Included here is one T cell receptor (beta chain) sequence, with context. The target antigen is unknown. The sample belongs to a study of beta chain features in type 1 diabetes. Study-wide points: For Type 1 diabetes patients, all four CD4+ subsets carried TCRB CDR3s that were moderately but significantly shorter. A potential influence of HLA type upon TCRB rearrangement remained unresolved herein. The naive, central memory and Treg TCRB repertoires of patients appeared to be more similar to one another than those of healthy donors.

Unmatched junction bases numbered 2, after V lost 8 bases and J lost 5 bases. The CDR3 is made up of 13 amino acids. From germline, CDR1 is SGHNT and CDR2 YENEEA. TCRB transcripts that were expressed got sequenced, as all of the isolated RNA had been reverse transcribed. Repertoires were generated with immunoSEQ multiplex PCR, while TCRdb's copy carries only in-frame clones and drops some. The sample holds more than 250,000 clones, around 16% seen once. The clonotype was recovered from a man younger than 30 with type 1 diabetes. Source material: naive CD4+ T cells from blood. The chain recombines TRBV11-3 with TRBJ2-2; 10 nucleotides match TRBD1. The CDR3 spells CASGTGDTGELFF. The CDR3 bases are TGTGCCAGCGGGACAGGGGATACCGGGGAGCTGTTTTTT.